This is a list of T cell receptor beta chains from one sample in a study of early T cells in non-severe SARS-CoV-2 infection. TCRdb ran MiXCR on the 5' RACE reads and lists one entry per CDR3 protein. The sample contains some 66,000 distinct CDR3 sequences, approximately 10% of which appear only once. The sequencing input was whole blood. The source is an adult who was a healthcare worker with PCR-confirmed SARS-CoV-2 infection or an uninfected control (not recorded which). CDR3s include the opening cysteine and the closing phenylalanine or tryptophan. The D gene is left open where the match is weak. Clone size is not always given. Where it is, it says once, few, many or a class for expanded clones.

v_call,j_call,clone_size,d_call,cdr3_aa,cdr3_nt
TRBV5-1,TRBJ2-3,NA,NA,CASRRDTSTDTQYF,TGCGCCAGCAGAAGAGATACTAGCACAGATACGCAGTATTTT
TRBV13,TRBJ1-3,NA,NA,CASSLSGLSGNTIYF,TGTGCCAGCAGCTTATCGGGGCTCTCTGGAAACACCATATATTTT
TRBV20-1,TRBJ2-1,many,TRBD2,CSALLAGGNEQFF,TGCAGTGCTTTACTAGCGGGAGGCAATGAGCAGTTCTTC
TRBV7-6,TRBJ2-7,many,NA,CASSLTDDSSYEQYF,TGTGCCAGCAGCCTAACCGACGACAGCTCCTACGAGCAGTACTTC
TRBV11-2,TRBJ2-7,few,TRBD2,CASSAPRTSGYYEQYF,TGTGCCAGCAGCGCACCGAGGACTAGCGGGTACTACGAGCAGTACTTC
TRBV7-9,TRBJ1-5,NA,NA,CASTLTGSNQPQHF,TGTGCCAGCACCCTCACAGGGTCCAATCAGCCCCAGCATTTT
TRBV4-3,TRBJ1-2,few,NA,CASSQEGGDYTF,TGCGCCAGCAGCCAAGAAGGAGGGGACTACACCTTC
TRBV5-4,TRBJ2-6,NA,NA,CASSPRYSRANVLTF,TGTGCCAGCAGCCCTCGATATTCTCGGGCCAACGTCCTGACTTTC
TRBV6-6,TRBJ1-5,many,NA,CASSYNQPQHF,TGTGCCAGCAGTTACAATCAGCCCCAGCATTTT
TRBV14,TRBJ2-1,NA,NA,CASSLMAGGYNEQFF,TGTGCCAGCAGCCTCATGGCGGGCGGTTACAATGAGCAGTTCTTC
TRBV6-5,TRBJ1-1,many,NA,CASSYSANTEAFF,TGTGCCAGCAGTTATAGTGCGAACACTGAAGCTTTCTTT
TRBV27,TRBJ1-1,NA,NA,CASSTRGSNTEAFF,TGTGCCAGCAGTACCCGCGGGTCTAACACTGAAGCTTTCTTT
TRBV5-4,TRBJ2-4,many,TRBD1,CASSPWDRRENIQYF,TGTGCCAGCAGCCCCTGGGACAGGCGGGAAAACATTCAGTACTTC
TRBV28,TRBJ2-1,NA,NA,CASSFRDGFFF,TGTGCCAGCAGTTTTAGAGACGGGTTTTTTTTC
TRBV9,TRBJ2-3,many,NA,CASSPHTDTQYF,TGTGCCAGCAGCCCCCACACAGATACGCAGTATTTT
TRBV7-9,TRBJ2-3,many,TRBD1,CASSFEQGGTQYF,TGTGCCAGCAGCTTCGAACAGGGGGGTACGCAGTATTTT
TRBV5-6,TRBJ2-7,many,NA,CASSLKGSLASYEQYF,TGTGCCAGCAGCTTGAAGGGCTCCCTCGCCTCCTACGAGCAGTACTTC
TRBV11-2,TRBJ1-6,few,TRBD1,CASSLGPGTGNSPLHF,TGTGCCAGCAGCTTAGGCCCCGGGACAGGGAATTCACCCCTCCACTTT
TRBV20-1,TRBJ2-4,NA,NA,CSARDQNIQYF,TGCAGTGCTAGAGATCAGAACATTCAGTACTTC
TRBV20-1,TRBJ2-7,NA,NA,CSARGRPGTPTYEQYF,TGCAGTGCTAGGGGGAGACCCGGGACGCCCACCTACGAGCAGTACTTC
TRBV4-2,TRBJ2-4,few,NA,CASSQDLSAKNIQYF,TGTGCCAGCAGCCAAGATTTGTCTGCCAAAAACATTCAGTACTTC